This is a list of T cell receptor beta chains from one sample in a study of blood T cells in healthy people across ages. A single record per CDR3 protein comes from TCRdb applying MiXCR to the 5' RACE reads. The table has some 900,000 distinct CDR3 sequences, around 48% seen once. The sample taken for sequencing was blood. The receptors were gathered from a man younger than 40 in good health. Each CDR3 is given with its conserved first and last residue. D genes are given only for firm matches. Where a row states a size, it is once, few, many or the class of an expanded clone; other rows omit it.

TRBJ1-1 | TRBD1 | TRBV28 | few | CASSTWTGVGTEAFF | TGTGCCAGCAGTACCTGGACAGGGGTGGGCACTGAAGCTTTCTTT
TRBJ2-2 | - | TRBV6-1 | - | CASRTGPAGELFF | TGTGCCAGCAGGACGGGGCCGGCCGGGGAGCTGTTTTTT
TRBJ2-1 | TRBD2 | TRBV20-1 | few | CSAPSPTSGGVSYNEQFF | TGCAGTGCCCCGTCACCGACTAGCGGGGGGGTTTCCTACAATGAGCAGTTCTTC
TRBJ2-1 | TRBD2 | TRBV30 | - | CAWSVRSGGAGEQFF | TGTGCCTGGAGTGTACGAAGCGGGGGGGCTGGAGAGCAGTTCTTC
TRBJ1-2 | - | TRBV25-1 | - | CASSEWDYGYTF | TGTGCCAGCAGTGAGTGGGATTATGGCTACACCTTC
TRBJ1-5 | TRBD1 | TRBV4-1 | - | CASSQEQGILTTQHF | TGCGCCAGCAGCCAAGAACAGGGGATTTTGACAACCCAGCATTTT
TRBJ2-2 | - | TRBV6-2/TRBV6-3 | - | CASSYSHQLGSYAGELFF | TGTGCCAGCAGTTACTCGCACCAGCTAGGGAGTTACGCCGGGGAGCTGTTTTTT
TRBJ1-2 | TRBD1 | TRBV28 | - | CASSPPDRGYDGYTF | TGTGCCAGCAGTCCCCCCGACAGGGGCTATGATGGCTACACCTTC
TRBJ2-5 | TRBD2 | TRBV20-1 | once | CSARDNWYSGGEETQYF | TGCAGTGCTAGAGATAATTGGTATAGCGGGGGGGAAGAGACCCAGTACTTC
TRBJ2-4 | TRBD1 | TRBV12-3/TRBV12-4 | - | CASSLQGAAKNIQYF | TGTGCCAGCAGTTTACAGGGGGCGGCCAAAAACATTCAGTACTTC
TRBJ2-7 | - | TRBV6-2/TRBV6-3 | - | CASASYEQYF | TGTGCCAGCGCCTCCTACGAGCAGTACTTC
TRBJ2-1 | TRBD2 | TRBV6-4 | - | CASSGLAGSYSEQFF | TGTGCCAGCAGTGGACTAGCGGGCTCCTACAGTGAGCAGTTCTTC
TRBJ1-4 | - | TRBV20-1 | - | CSARQGLNEKLFF | TGCAGTGCTAGACAGGGACTTAATGAAAAACTGTTTTTT
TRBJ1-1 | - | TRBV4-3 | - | CASSQDGVTTEQAFF | TGCGCCAGCAGCCAAGATGGGGTCACCACTGAGCAAGCTTTCTTT
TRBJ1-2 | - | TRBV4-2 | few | CASSQDPSGGVNGYTF | TGTGCCAGCAGCCAAGACCCCTCGGGAGGGGTGAATGGCTACACCTTC
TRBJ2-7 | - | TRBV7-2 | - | CASSLFSRDEQYF | TGTGCCAGCAGCTTATTTTCCAGGGACGAGCAGTACTTC
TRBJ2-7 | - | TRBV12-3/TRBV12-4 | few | CASSLLISSYEQYF | TGTGCCAGCAGTTTACTCATAAGCTCCTACGAGCAGTACTTC
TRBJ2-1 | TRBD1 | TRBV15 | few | CATSRDIDRARNEQFF | TGTGCCACCAGCAGAGACATAGACAGGGCGCGCAATGAGCAGTTCTTC
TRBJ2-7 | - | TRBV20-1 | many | CSAPKVTTYEQYF | TGCAGTGCCCCCAAAGTGACCACCTACGAGCAGTACTTC
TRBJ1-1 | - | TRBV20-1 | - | CSALPTGLDTEAFF | TGCAGTGCTCTCCCCACTGGACTTGACACTGAAGCTTTCTTT
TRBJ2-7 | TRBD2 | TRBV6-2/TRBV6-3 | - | CASSYSPSGGYEQYF | TGTGCCAGCAGTTACTCGCCTAGCGGGGGCTACGAGCAGTACTTC
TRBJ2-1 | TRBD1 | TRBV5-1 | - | CASRGGQGTNEQFF | TGCGCCAGCCGCGGGGGACAGGGGACTAATGAGCAGTTCTTC
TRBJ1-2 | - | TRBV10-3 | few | CASSEGHGYTF | TGTGCCAGCAGTGAGGGACATGGCTACACCTTC
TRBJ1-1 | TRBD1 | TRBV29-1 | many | CSVVTGAGTEAFF | TGCAGCGTTGTAACAGGGGCGGGCACTGAAGCTTTCTTT
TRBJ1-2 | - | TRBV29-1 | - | CSVALLRLTNYGYTF | TGCAGCGTTGCTCTCCTCAGGTTAACTAACTATGGCTACACCTTC
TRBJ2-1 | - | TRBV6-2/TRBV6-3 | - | CASRTRLASYNERYF | TGTGCCAGCAGAACCCGCCTAGCATCCTACAATGAGCGGTACTTC
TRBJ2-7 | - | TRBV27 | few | CASSDPGVGEQYF | TGTGCCAGCAGTGACCCAGGGGTAGGCGAGCAGTACTTC
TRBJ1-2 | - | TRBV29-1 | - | CSVAHRGYTF | TGCAGCGTTGCGCACAGGGGCTACACCTTC
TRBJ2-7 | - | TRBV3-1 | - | CASSPTVPYEQYF | TGTGCCAGCAGTCCCACAGTCCCCTACGAGCAGTACTTC
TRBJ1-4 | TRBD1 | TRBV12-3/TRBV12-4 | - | CASSVDRGEKLFF | TGTGCCAGCAGTGTGGACAGGGGGGAAAAACTGTTTTTT
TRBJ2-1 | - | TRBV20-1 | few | CSASPGSNNEQFF | TGCAGTGCTAGTCCAGGGTCAAACAATGAGCAGTTCTTC
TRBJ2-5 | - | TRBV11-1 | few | CASSLAPRQAGETQYF | TGTGCCAGCAGCTTAGCCCCACGGCAGGCTGGGGAGACCCAGTACTTC
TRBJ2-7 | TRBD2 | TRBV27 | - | CASKGREESEQYF | TGTGCCAGCAAGGGGAGGGAAGAGTCCGAGCAGTACTTC
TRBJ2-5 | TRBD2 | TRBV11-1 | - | CASDEGLAGGQETQYF | TGTGCCAGCGATGAAGGACTAGCGGGGGGCCAAGAGACCCAGTACTTC
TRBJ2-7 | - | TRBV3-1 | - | CASSQLVGSDEQYF | TGTGCCAGCAGCCAACTAGTAGGTAGCGATGAGCAGTACTTC
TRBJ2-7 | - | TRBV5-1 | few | CASSLAGQGAAYEQYF | TGCGCCAGTAGCTTGGCCGGGCAAGGGGCCGCCTACGAGCAGTACTTC
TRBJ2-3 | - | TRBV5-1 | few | CASRVSGTPQYF | TGCGCCAGCAGGGTGTCCGGGACCCCGCAGTATTTT
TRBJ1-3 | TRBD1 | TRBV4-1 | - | CASSQTAPGQISGNTIYF | TGCGCCAGCAGCCAAACAGCACCGGGACAGATTTCTGGAAACACCATATATTTT
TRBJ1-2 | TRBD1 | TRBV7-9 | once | CASSPQQGQGGNYGYTF | TGTGCCAGCAGCCCACAGCAGGGACAGGGGGGTAACTATGGCTACACCTTC
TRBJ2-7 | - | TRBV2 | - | CATDAGITYEQYF | TGTGCCACCGACGCGGGGATTACCTACGAGCAGTACTTC
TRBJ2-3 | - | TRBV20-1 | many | CSATTGPRDTQYF | TGCAGTGCGACTACAGGGCCCAGGGATACGCAGTATTTT
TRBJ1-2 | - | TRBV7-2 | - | CASSLDREGYGYTF | TGTGCCAGCAGCTTAGACAGGGAGGGCTATGGCTACACCTTC
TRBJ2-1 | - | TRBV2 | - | CASSESRGSGYNEQFF | TGTGCCAGCAGTGAAAGTCGGGGGTCGGGGTACAATGAGCAGTTCTTC
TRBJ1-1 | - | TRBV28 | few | CASSRPVMRDTEAFF | TGTGCCAGCAGTCGTCCCGTAATGAGGGACACTGAAGCTTTCTTT
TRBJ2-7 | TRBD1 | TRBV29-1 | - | CNVYWTGSYEQYF | TGCAACGTTTATTGGACAGGGTCCTACGAGCAGTACTTC
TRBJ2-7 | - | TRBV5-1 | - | CASSLAARAYEQYF | TGTGCCAGCAGTTTAGCGGCCAGGGCCTACGAGCAGTACTTC
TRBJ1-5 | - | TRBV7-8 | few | CASSLSSLQPQHF | TGTGCCAGCAGCTTAAGCTCCCTTCAGCCCCAGCATTTT
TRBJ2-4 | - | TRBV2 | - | CASSGGRSKNIQYF | TGTGCCAGCAGCGGGGGCCGATCCAAAAACATTCAGTACTTC
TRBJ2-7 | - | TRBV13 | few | CASSLGGAIQYF | TGTGCCAGCAGCTTAGGGGGGGCTATTCAGTACTTC
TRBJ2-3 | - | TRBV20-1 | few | CSARDRGVGTDTQYF | TGCAGTGCTAGAGATCGCGGGGTGGGCACAGATACGCAGTATTTT
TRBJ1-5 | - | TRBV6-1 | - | CASSDLPGHTAQPQHF | TGTGCCAGCAGTGATTTACCAGGTCACACAGCTCAGCCCCAGCATTTT
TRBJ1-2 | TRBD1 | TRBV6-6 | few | CASSSPGTGSGGYTF | TGTGCCAGCAGTTCCCCTGGGACAGGGAGCGGTGGCTACACCTTC
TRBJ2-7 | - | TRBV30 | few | CAWSVQVHPYEQYF | TGTGCCTGGAGTGTACAGGTGCATCCCTACGAGCAGTACTTC